These 27 T cell receptor beta chains originate from one sample sequenced in a study of response to subunit inactivated influenza vaccine. TCRdb recomputed calls from the RT-PCR reads with MiXCR, one row per CDR3 protein. The sample has 650,000 to 700,000 distinct CDR3 sequences, approximately 14% seen once. The starting material was PBMCs from blood, obtained about 11 days after vaccination. These receptors were collected from a man aged 50 or older who received an inactivated influenza vaccine.

On this clonotype itself: This may stem from a read error, because a much larger clone lies one nucleotide away. CDR3 bases: TGCGCCAGCAGCCCGCGACTAGCGGGGGGTTCCTACAATAAGCAGTTCTTC. This translates into CASSPRLAGGSYNKQFF. This rearrangement joins TRBV4-3 to TRBJ2-1, with 13 bases fitting TRBD2. Per the germline V gene, CDR1 is LGHNA and CDR2 is YSLEER. This CDR3 region has 17 residues.

This clonotype has a handful of counts. This chain links TRBV6-1 with TRBJ2-7; D remains unclear. Germline CDR1 is MNHNS and CDR2 is SASEGT. V lost 2 bases, J lost 4 bases, and 18 bases lay in between. The CDR3 sequence is 16 residues long. CDR3 amino acids: CASSERWAVNRYEQYF. The CDR3 coding sequence is TGTGCCAGCAGTGAACGGTGGGCAGTGAACCGTTACGAGCAGTACTTC.

This clonotype was found many times. The rearrangement joins TRBV29-1 to TRBJ2-3, with 10 nucleotides matching TRBD2. In germline, CDR1 is SQVTM, CDR2 ANQGSEA. The CDR3 loop spans 14 amino acids. J lost 4 bases, V lost 4 bases, and 5 bases had no gene match. CDR3: CSVGTSGVSDTQYF. The CDR3 DNA reads as TGCAGCGTTGGCACTAGCGGGGTTTCAGATACGCAGTATTTT.

This clonotype turned up a few times. The CDR3 bases are TGTGCCAGCAGCTTAGTATCGGGGGGCTATGAGCAGTTCTTC. Its protein product is CASSLVSGGYEQFF. V and J are TRBV7-2 and TRBJ2-1; D possibly corresponds to TRBD2 (7 bases). CDR3 size: 14 residues. Trimming left V 1 base short and J 8 bases short, with 12 bases between. The germline gives CDR1 SGHTA, CDR2 FQGNSA.

The chain carries TRBV2 and TRBJ1-5, with D perhaps TRBD1 (6 bases). Germline V gene sequence: CDR1 SNHLY, CDR2 FYNNEI. V was pared by 6 bases and J by 9 bases, with 18 bases between. The CDR3 is 14 residues long. The DNA for the CDR3 is TGTGCCAGCAGCGTTTACAGGGATTCGGGGCCCCAGCATTTT. Its translation is CASSVYRDSGPQHF.

This clonotype turned up a few times. The rearrangement links TRBV5-1 to TRBJ2-3; D is unresolved. Trimming shortened V by 2 bases and J by 2 bases, and 9 bases separated the two germline ends. The germline CDR1 and CDR2 sequences are SGHRS and YFSETQ. The CDR3 runs to 14 residues. The DNA of the CDR3 is TGCGCCAGCAGCTTTAAGCTATTCACAGATACGCAGTATTTT. Protein product: CASSFKLFTDTQYF.

This rearrangement joins TRBV7-2 to TRBJ2-7; weak D call: TRBD2 (5 bases). V gave up 0 bases and J gave up 0 bases, with 9 bases separating them. The CDR3 has 15 amino acids. Per germline, CDR1 SGHTA and CDR2 FQGNSA. CDR3 bases: TGTGCCAGCAGCTTAGCGGTAACTAGCTCCTACGAGCAGTACTTC. Translating gives CASSLAVTSSYEQYF.

The V and J genes are TRBV20-1 and TRBJ1-5; unclear D gene. CDR1 DFQATT and CDR2 SNEGSKA come from the germline V gene (reference sequence). The CDR3 is 13 residues long. V lost 7 bases and J 2 bases, leaving 12 bases between the germline ends. CDR3 amino acids: CSGAEGGNQPQHF. CDR3 in DNA: TGCAGTGGGGCAGAAGGTGGCAATCAGCCCCAGCATTTT.

This clonotype appeared a single time. This may be a read error: a much more frequent sequence differs by one nucleotide. The J gene is TRBJ2-5, the V gene TRBV7-2; a possible D gene is TRBD2 (5 bases). Per germline, CDR1 SGHTA and CDR2 FQGNSA. With 2 bases removed from V and 5 bases from J, the gap between germline ends came to 21 bases. CDR3 length: 17 amino acids. CDR3 bases: TGTGCCAGCAGCTTACAATCCGGGCCTAGCATCCCGGAGACCCAGTACTTC. Protein product: CASSLQSGPSIPETQYF.

This sequence joins TRBV4-2 and TRBJ1-2; 7 positions match TRBD1. Trimming took 3 bases from V and 4 from J; bases not matched to a gene: 8. The CDR3 is 15 amino acids. Per the germline V gene, CDR1 is LGHNA and CDR2 is YNFKEQ. The CDR3 loop reads CASSQETGEVYGYTF. CDR3 nucleotides: TGTGCCAGCAGCCAGGAAACAGGGGAGGTCTATGGCTACACCTTC.

The rearrangement links TRBV29-1 to TRBJ2-5; D may correspond to TRBD1 or TRBD2 (5 bases each). CDR1 is SQVTM and CDR2 is ANQGSEA in the germline V gene. The V and J ends lost 5 bases and 3 bases respectively, with 22 bases between them. The CDR3 has 16 residues. The DNA of the CDR3 is TGCAGCGTTAACCAACCGATTGCCGGGACGGAAGAGACCCAGTACTTC. Amino acid sequence: CSVNQPIAGTEETQYF.

The chain joins TRBV12-3 or TRBV12-4 to TRBJ1-1; a possible D gene is TRBD1 (5 bases). With 8 bases removed from V and 0 bases from J, the gap between germline ends came to 19 bases. CDR3 length: 16 residues. The chain's CDR3 is CASATPARGVNTEAFF. The CDR3 DNA reads as TGTGCCAGCGCAACTCCAGCGAGGGGTGTGAACACTGAAGCTTTCTTT.

The chain employs TRBV30 and TRBJ2-3; 8 bases fit TRBD2. The V segment lost 0 bases and the J segment 3 bases; nucleotides outside the gene matches: 11. Germline CDR1 reads GTSNPN; CDR2 reads SVGIG (reference sequence). This CDR3 region has 17 residues. This CDR3 is CAWSVVSGGLGTDTQYF. In DNA form, the CDR3 reads TGTGCCTGGAGTGTAGTAAGCGGGGGATTAGGAACAGATACGCAGTATTTT.

Concerning this clonotype itself: The junction departs from germline at one end; a sequencing error may be responsible. The CDR3 nucleotides read TGTGCCAGCAGCCCTAATGGGGGGTTGGGGACAGTATATTTC. Amino acid sequence: CASSPNGGLGTVYF. The V call is TRBV7-2, the J call TRBJ2-4; tentatively, D is TRBD1 (7 bases). Germline V gene data show CDR1 as SGHTA and CDR2 as FQGNSA. CDR3 length: 14 amino acids.

This clonotype was counted only a few times. The J gene is TRBJ1-4, the V gene TRBV12-3 or TRBV12-4; D is unclear. This CDR3 is built from 12 residues. V was cut by 6 bases and J by 7 bases, with 9 bases left in between. The CDR3 region is CASRYTGEKLFF. CDR3 nucleotides: TGTGCCAGCAGGTATACCGGTGAAAAACTGTTTTTT.

This clonotype turned up a few times. The genes are TRBV3-1 and TRBJ2-7; the match to TRBD1 covers 9 bases. This CDR3 is 14 amino acids long. Looked up from germline, CDR1 is LGHDT and CDR2 is YNNKEL (reference sequence). Trimming took 4 bases from V and 5 from J; bases not matched to a gene: 6. The DNA for the CDR3 is TGTGCCAGCAGCCTCGGGACAGGGAAGGACGAGCAGTACTTC. It encodes CASSLGTGKDEQYF.

The J gene is TRBJ2-1, the V gene TRBV10-3; TRBD1 might be the D (5 bases). V dropped 4 bases and J dropped 15 bases, with 16 bases sitting between them. This CDR3 comprises 12 residues. From germline, CDR1 is ENHRY and CDR2 SYGVKD. The CDR3 is CAISVANEGAFF. CDR3 nucleotides: TGTGCCATCAGTGTAGCAAACGAAGGGGCGTTCTTC.

This clonotype showed up just a few times. CDR3 DNA sequence: TGCGCCAGCAGTTCCCAGGGCGGCGATGAGCAGTTCTTC. It yields the protein CASSSQGGDEQFF. The genes are TRBV5-1 and TRBJ2-1; weak D call: TRBD1 (5 bases). Trimming removed 5 bases from V and 8 bases from J, with 14 bases in between. This CDR3 region has 13 residues. Germline V gives CDR1 SGHRS, CDR2 YFSETQ.

This clonotype was seen a few times. This chain links TRBV20-1 with TRBJ2-5; tentative D call: TRBD1 (6 bases). V lost 1 base and J lost 1, with 10 bases in between. Germline CDR1 is DFQATT and CDR2 is SNEGSKA (reference sequence). The CDR3 has 14 residues. This CDR3 is CSARARQVQETQYF. Written as DNA, the CDR3 is TGCAGTGCTAGAGCTCGACAGGTCCAAGAGACCCAGTACTTC.

V gene TRBV5-1 combines with J gene TRBJ2-7; the D gene could be TRBD1 or TRBD2 (6 bases each). CDR3 length: 13 residues. Germline CDR1 reads SGHRS; CDR2 reads YFSETQ. V was cut by 4 bases and J by 3 bases, with 11 bases left in between. The CDR3 DNA reads as TGCGCCAGCAGCCCGGAGGGGGTCTACGAGCAGTACTTC. This encodes CASSPEGVYEQYF.

This clonotype was detected a few times. The V and J genes are TRBV7-6 and TRBJ2-7; D is uncertain. The CDR3 length is 14 residues. Looked up from germline, CDR1 is SGHVS and CDR2 is FNYEAQ. The V and J ends lost 8 bases and 3 bases respectively, with 17 bases between them. The CDR3, as DNA: TGTGCCAGCGCCTCTTTGGTCGCAGACTACGAGCAGTACTTC. Its protein product is CASASLVADYEQYF.

This rearrangement joins TRBV19 to TRBJ2-1; D unclear. The CDR3 extends over 14 amino acids. The germline gives CDR1 LNHDA, CDR2 SQIVND (reference sequence). Trimming removed 2 bases at V and 6 bases at J, with 11 bases between. In nucleotides, the CDR3 is TGTGCCAGTAGTATAAGAAGTGAGTTCAATGAGCAGTTCTTC. This codes for CASSIRSEFNEQFF.

At least ten counts were recorded for this clonotype. The rearrangement joins TRBV6-5 to TRBJ1-2; the D is unclear. This CDR3 contains 12 residues. Trimming left V 2 bases short and J 3 bases short, with 4 bases between. Germline V lookup: CDR1 MNHEY, CDR2 SVGAGI. CDR3 DNA: TGTGCCAGCAGTTACGGGGACTATGGCTACACCTTC. Translating it yields CASSYGDYGYTF.

The rearrangement links TRBV4-3 to TRBJ2-1; 8 bases are shared with TRBD1. In germline, CDR1 is LGHNA, CDR2 YSLEER. CDR3 length: 14 residues. The junction had 4 bases not matched to a gene; V was cut back by 3 bases and J by 6 bases. CDR3 sequence: CASSHGGQGNEQFF. Written as DNA, the CDR3 is TGCGCCAGCAGCCATGGTGGACAGGGCAATGAGCAGTTCTTC.

Of note for this clonotype: Given a much more abundant clone one base away, this may be a read error. The J gene is TRBJ2-4, the V gene TRBV6-1; possible D gene TRBD1, 6 bases. Trimming removed 8 bases at V and 1 base at J, with 9 bases between. Germline CDR1 and CDR2: MNHNS and SASEGT. The CDR3 consists of 13 residues. This CDR3 is CASRQGAKNIQYF. The CDR3, as DNA: TGTGCCAGCCGCCAGGGGGCCAAAAACATTCAGTACTTC.

The CDR3 nucleotides read TGTGCCAGCAGTCCACCGGTCGGGAGGTCTTACAATGAGCAGTTCTTC. It codes for CASSPPVGRSYNEQFF. J is TRBJ2-1 and V is TRBV12-3 or TRBV12-4, with TRBD2 matching 7 bases. CDR3 size: 16 residues. The V segment lost 5 bases and the J segment 4 bases; nucleotides outside the gene matches: 11.

The chain employs TRBV5-6 and TRBJ2-3; no clear D. CDR3 length: 14 residues. V was cut by 1 base and J by 10 bases, with 16 bases left in between. Germline loops: CDR1 SGHDT, CDR2 YYEEEE. CDR3 sequence reads: CASSLLARAAPQYF. Here the CDR3 DNA reads TGTGCCAGCAGCTTGCTGGCTCGCGCCGCTCCGCAGTATTTT.